Below, 3 T cell receptor beta chains from the same sample are listed, as sequenced in a study of blood T cell repertoires in COVID-19. This table comes from immunoSEQ multiplex PCR, and its TCRdb copy is limited to in-frame clones, with some not included. Among 310,000 or so clones, approximately 86% were seen once, and the ten largest hold 2.1%. The sequencing sample was made of peripheral blood. These receptors were collected from a woman aged 25 to 39 who had recovered from COVID-19.

The sample holds a few counts of this clone. The chain uses TRBV11-2 and TRBJ2-1, with D possibly matching TRBD1 (6 bases). There are 14 residues in the CDR3. Trimming shortened V by 5 bases and J by 8 bases, and 16 bases separated the two germline ends. Germline V gene sequence: CDR1 SGHAT, CDR2 FQNNGV. The CDR3 loop is CASSPETGRDEQFF. The CDR3 DNA follows: TGTGCCAGCAGCCCTGAGACAGGACGCGATGAGCAGTTCTTC.

This chain links TRBV24-1 with TRBJ2-6, with D possibly TRBD1 on 6 matching bases. Germline V gene data show CDR1 as KGHDR and CDR2 as SFDVKD. The V end was cut by 4 bases, the J end by 0 bases, with 15 bases between. The length of the CDR3 is 18 residues. CDR3 residues: CATSDNGQPISGANVLTF. In DNA, the CDR3 is TGTGCCACCAGTGACAACGGACAGCCTATCTCTGGGGCCAACGTCCTGACTTTC.

The chain is built from TRBV5-1 and TRBJ2-1; 7 nucleotides line up with TRBD2. From germline, CDR1 is SGHRS and CDR2 YFSETQ. The CDR3 covers 14 residues. The ends lost 0 bases at V and 8 bases at J; junction bases unmatched: 5. The CDR3 loop reads CASSLAWGGDEQFF. The CDR3 bases are TGCGCCAGCAGCTTGGCGTGGGGAGGGGATGAGCAGTTCTTC.